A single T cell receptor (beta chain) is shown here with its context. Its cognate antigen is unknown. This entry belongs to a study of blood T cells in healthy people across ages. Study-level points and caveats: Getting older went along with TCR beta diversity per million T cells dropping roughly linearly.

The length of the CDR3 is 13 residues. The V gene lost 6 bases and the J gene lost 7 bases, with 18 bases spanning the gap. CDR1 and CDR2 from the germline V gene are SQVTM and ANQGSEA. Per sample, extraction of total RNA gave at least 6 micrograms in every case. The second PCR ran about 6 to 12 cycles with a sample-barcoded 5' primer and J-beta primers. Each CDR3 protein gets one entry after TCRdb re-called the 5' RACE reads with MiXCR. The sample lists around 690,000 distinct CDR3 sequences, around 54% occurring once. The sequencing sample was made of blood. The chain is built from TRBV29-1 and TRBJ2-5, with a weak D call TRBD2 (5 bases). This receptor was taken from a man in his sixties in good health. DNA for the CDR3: TGCAGCGTGGAGCGAGCGGAAAGAATGACCCAGTACTTC. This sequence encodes CSVERAERMTQYF.